The TCR beta chain under discussion was sequenced for a study of CD8 T cells in Susac syndrome. The study sequenced TCR beta in blood CD8+ and CD4+ T cells. With respect to this clonotype: Its antigen is not identified.

Study-level results: That the number of individuals in its TCR sequencing and HLA analysis was relatively small was acknowledged by the study.

When the RNA was reverse transcribed, random hexamers were used with an input of roughly 0.5 to 1 ug. TCR beta CDR3 was amplified by immunoSEQ covering 54 Vbeta and 13 Jbeta. One entry per CDR3 protein, called by TCRdb with MiXCR from the immunoSEQ multiplex PCR reads. The table lists some 300,000 distinct CDR3 sequences, 65% to 90% of them singletons. Trimming removed 6 bases from V and 1 base from J, with 19 bases in between. The CDR3 spans 16 residues. Germline-derived CDR1 and CDR2 are MDHEN and SYDVKM. The rearrangement links TRBV28 to TRBJ2-7; no clear D gene. The sequence was collected from a human donor with multiple sclerosis. The sample taken for sequencing was CD8+ T cells from PBMCs. For the CDR3, the DNA is TGTGCCAGCAGAACATTTATTCCAACTATTTCCTACGAGCAGTACTTC. It encodes CASRTFIPTISYEQYF. The complete variable domain, with remaining parts taken from reference TRBV28 and TRBJ2-7, reads DVKVTQSSRYLVKRTGEKVFLECVQDMDHENMFWYRQDPGLGLRLIYFSYDVKMKEKGDIPEGYSVSREKKERFSLILESASTNQTSMYLCASRTFIPTISYEQYFGPGTRLTVT.